This TCR beta chain derives from a study of low-dose radiotherapy and immunotherapy resistance in tumors. cDNA synthesis used a TRAV/TRBV-specific primer set for both chains. With a V-primer adapter and a constant-region primer, TCRs were amplified for roughly 18 PCR cycles. TCRdb passed the reads through MiXCR, listing each CDR3 protein once. The table shows nearly 60,000 distinct CDR3 sequences, with around 23% occurring only once. Per germline, CDR1 DFQATT and CDR2 SNEGSKA (reference sequence). Unmatched junction bases numbered 4, after V lost 2 bases and J lost 2 bases. The CDR3 has 15 residues. This clonotype was picked up many times. Described time point: after trial treatment. The treatment was: LDRT plus nivolumab, ipilimumab, low-dose cyclophosphamide and aspirin (RACIN trial).

The origin of this receptor is a male donor with prostate cancer. This chain links TRBV20-1 with TRBJ2-5; TRBD2 matches at 11 bases. Specimen: PBMCs, collected after low-dose radiotherapy plus immunotherapy. In DNA, the CDR3 is TGCAGTGCTAGATCCTTAGCGGGGGGGCAAGAGACCCAGTACTTC. Translated, it gives CSARSLAGGQETQYF.